The source of this TCR beta chain is a study of Graves' ophthalmopathy and Graves' hyperthyroidism. At the level of the study: The blood sample was drawn at first diagnosis and before any treatment. Study conclusions and caveats: The model flagged ophthalmopathy progression at roughly 71% sensitivity and about 72% specificity. Blood samples also showed most expanded thyroid clonotypes exceeding 0.001 frequency.

CDR3 regions of TCR beta were amplified from RNA transcripts. The first-round RT-PCR employed HTBI primers together with the Qiagen OneStep RT-PCR kit. A multiplex PCR was then performed as the second round. TCRdb called the multiplex PCR reads again in MiXCR, with one record for every CDR3 protein. The sample yields 45,000 to 60,000 distinct CDR3 sequences, roughly 47% seen once. This clonotype is a singleton in its sample. Its specificity is not known. Diagnosis was based on clinical symptoms, serum thyroxine, TRAb, thyroid ultrasound and orbital computed tomography. The germline V gene has CDR1 SGDLS and CDR2 YYNGEE. The germline V and J ends were trimmed by 0 bases and 10 bases, with 14 bases remaining between them. This CDR3 has 15 amino acids.

The chain is built from TRBV9 and TRBJ1-6, with a possible D match to TRBD1 (6 bases). Sequencing input: peripheral blood. This receptor was obtained from an adult woman with Graves' ophthalmopathy. The CDR3 reads CASSVAGIGGSPLHF. CDR3 coding DNA: TGTGCCAGCAGCGTAGCCGGAATTGGGGGCTCACCCCTCCACTTT.